This T cell receptor (beta chain) was documented in a study of OX40 agonist ivuxolimab in advanced cancers. This table comes from immunoSEQ multiplex PCR, and its TCRdb copy is limited to in-frame clones, with some not included. The sample records tens of thousands of clones, roughly nine tenths being singletons. Trimming cost V 7 bases and J 1 base; bases outside gene matches: 11. Looked up from germline, CDR1 is LGHNA and CDR2 is YNFKEQ. The CDR3 runs 16 residues. The specimen was CD4+ or CD8+ T cells sorted from blood, collected in a trial of the OX40 agonist ivuxolimab. The clonotype originates from an adult with an advanced solid tumor such as melanoma, head and neck, liver or kidney cancer. The chain is built from TRBV4-2 and TRBJ1-1; TRBD1 agrees at 8 bases. Written as DNA, the CDR3 is TGTGCCAGCACCTCAGAAACGGACAGGGAGAACACTGAAGCTTTCTTT. Protein product: CASTSETDRENTEAFF.